The 8 T cell receptor beta chains listed next were all sequenced from one sample in a study of T cells after yellow fever vaccination (dated 2019 in TCRdb). To prepare the library, 5' RACE was applied. Sequencing took place on an Illumina NovaSeq 6000. TCRdb trimmed public reads at Q25 via fastp, called clones via MiXCR and kept in-frame beta chains. When rows share a CDR3 protein, they turn into one entry using the most common DNA and genes. The sample has 85,000 to 100,000 distinct CDR3 sequences on record, 5.8% of them singletons. The top ten clonotypes cover about 40% of the sample. The treatment or condition label on this specimen signifies: live attenuated yellow fever vaccine strain. Here the sequenced sample was CD8+ T cells sorted from PBMCs, taken 10 days after the yellow fever booster vaccination. The receptors were gathered from a man younger than 35 who received the YFV17D yellow fever vaccine.

Only a few counts were recorded for this clonotype. The chain combines TRBV6-2 or TRBV6-3 with TRBJ1-1, with 7 bases identical to TRBD1. V dropped 6 bases and J dropped 0; count of bases not matched to a gene: 4. This CDR3 has 14 residues. CDR1 and CDR2 from the germline V gene are MNHEY and SVGEGT. This CDR3 reads CASSPDRMNTEAFF. CDR3 in DNA: TGTGCCAGCAGCCCGGACAGGATGAACACTGAAGCTTTCTTT.

This clonotype was seen at least ten times. The V and J genes are TRBV5-6 and TRBJ2-3; TRBD2 is a possible D gene (7 bases). The CDR3 consists of 15 residues. Per the germline V gene, CDR1 is SGHDT and CDR2 is YYEEEE. The ends were cut back, 1 base at V and 7 bases at J, with 16 bases in the middle. Here the CDR3 DNA reads TGTGCCAGCAGCTTGATAGGGGGGGCCCCGAATACGCAGTATTTT. Its protein product is CASSLIGGAPNTQYF.

This clonotype has a handful of counts. V and J are TRBV13 and TRBJ2-7, with D maybe TRBD1 (5 bases). V lost 1 base, J lost 6 bases, and 7 bases lay in between. Germline V lookup: CDR1 PRHDT, CDR2 FYEKMQ (reference sequence). CDR3 length equals 12 residues. DNA for the CDR3: TGTGCCAGCAGCTTAGAGGGGCTCGAGCAGTACGTC. Translated: CASSLEGLEQYV.

This clonotype was detected only a few times. This may come from a read error, since a much larger clone is one base off. The CDR3 is CASSRQDSYEQYF. The CDR3 DNA sequence: TGTGCCAGCAGCCGACAGGACTCCTACGAGCAGTACTTC. The chain has TRBV7-9 and TRBJ2-7, with D perhaps TRBD1 (6 bases). This CDR3 has 13 residues. Trimming stripped 5 bases from V and 0 bases from J, with 8 bases between. Per the germline V gene, CDR1 is SEHNR and CDR2 is FQNEAQ (reference sequence).

Only a few counts were recorded for this clonotype. This chain connects TRBV6-2 or TRBV6-3 to TRBJ1-2; no firm D call. This CDR3 contains 13 residues. Germline V gene lookup returns CDR1 MNHEY and CDR2 SVGEGT. The V and J ends lost 8 bases and 3 bases respectively, with 13 bases between them. This CDR3 is CASQTLQDYGYTF. The CDR3 DNA sequence: TGTGCCAGCCAAACCCTCCAGGACTATGGCTACACCTTC.

Many counts were recorded for this clonotype. V gene TRBV7-9 combines with J gene TRBJ1-5; 10 bases match TRBD1. Trimming removed 1 base from V and 2 bases from J; junction bases left unmatched: 2. Germline loops: CDR1 SEHNR, CDR2 FQNEAQ (reference sequence). The CDR3 runs to 16 residues. The CDR3, as DNA: TGTGCCAGCAGCTTAGTCGGGACAGGGGGCAATCAGCCCCAGCATTTT. Amino acid sequence: CASSLVGTGGNQPQHF.

This clonotype showed up just a few times. The J gene is TRBJ1-1, the V gene TRBV19; 7 bases agree with TRBD1. The germline CDR1 and CDR2 sequences are LNHDA and SQIVND (reference sequence). Trimming at V came to 5 bases and at J to 0 bases, leaving 6 bases not matched to a gene. The CDR3 totals 15 residues. CDR3 DNA sequence: TGTGCCAGTAGTCCAACAGGGACAGTGAACACTGAAGCTTTCTTT. It is translated as CASSPTGTVNTEAFF.

The V and J genes are TRBV6-1 and TRBJ2-1, with 9 positions matching TRBD2. Germline V gene lookup returns CDR1 MNHNS and CDR2 SASEGT. The CDR3 sequence is 16 residues long. Trimming at V came to 5 bases and at J to 7 bases, leaving 12 bases not matched to a gene. The CDR3 DNA is TGTGCCAGCAGTAGCGGGGGGTGCATGTTTGTAAATGAGCAGTTCTTC. Amino acid sequence: CASSSGGCMFVNEQFF.